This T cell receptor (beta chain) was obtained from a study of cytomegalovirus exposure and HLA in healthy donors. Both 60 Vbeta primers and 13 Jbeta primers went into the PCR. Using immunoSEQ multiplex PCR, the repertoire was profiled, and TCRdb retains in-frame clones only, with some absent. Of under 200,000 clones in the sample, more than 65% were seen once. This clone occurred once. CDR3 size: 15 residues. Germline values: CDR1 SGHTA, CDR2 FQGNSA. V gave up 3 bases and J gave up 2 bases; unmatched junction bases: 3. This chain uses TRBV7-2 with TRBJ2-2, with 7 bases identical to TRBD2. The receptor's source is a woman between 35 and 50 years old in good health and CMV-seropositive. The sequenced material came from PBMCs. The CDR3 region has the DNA TGTGCCAGCAGCTTCGGGGACTATAACACCGGGGAGCTGTTTTTT. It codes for CASSFGDYNTGELFF.